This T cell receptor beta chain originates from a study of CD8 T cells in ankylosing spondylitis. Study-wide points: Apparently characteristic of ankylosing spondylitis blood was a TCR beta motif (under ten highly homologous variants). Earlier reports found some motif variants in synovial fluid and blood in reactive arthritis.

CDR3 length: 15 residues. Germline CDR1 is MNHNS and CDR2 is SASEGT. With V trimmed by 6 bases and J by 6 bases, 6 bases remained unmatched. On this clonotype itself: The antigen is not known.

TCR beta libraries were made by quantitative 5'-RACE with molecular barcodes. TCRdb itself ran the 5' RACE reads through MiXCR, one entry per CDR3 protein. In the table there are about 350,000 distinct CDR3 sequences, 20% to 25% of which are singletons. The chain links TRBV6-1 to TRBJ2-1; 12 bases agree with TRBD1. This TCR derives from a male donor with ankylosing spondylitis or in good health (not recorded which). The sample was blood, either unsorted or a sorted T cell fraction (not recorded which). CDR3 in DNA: TGTGCCAGCAGCCCCGGGACAGGGGGCCCCAATGAGCAGTTCTTC. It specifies CASSPGTGGPNEQFF.